The 29 T cell receptor beta chains presented below share a single source sample, sequenced in a study of cytomegalovirus exposure and HLA in healthy donors. PCR involved 60 Vbeta and 13 Jbeta primers. Here immunoSEQ multiplex PCR was the method, and the copy in TCRdb shows in-frame clones only, minus some. The profile shows about 130,000 clones, roughly 80% of them singletons. Specimen: PBMCs. The receptors were sampled from a man aged 18 to 35 in good health and CMV-seropositive.

CDR3 amino acids: CASSEGPRETQYF. The CDR3 bases are TGTGCCAGCAGTGAAGGTCCTAGGGAGACCCAGTACTTC. This sequence joins TRBV2 and TRBJ2-5, with D uncertain. The germline gives CDR1 SNHLY, CDR2 FYNNEI. This CDR3 is 13 amino acids long. Trimming left V 1 base short and J 5 bases short, with 8 bases between.

The V gene is TRBV15, the J gene TRBJ1-1; tentatively, D is TRBD1 (5 bases). The CDR3 length is 19 residues. Germline V lookup: CDR1 LNHNV, CDR2 YYDKDF (reference sequence). The ends were cut back, 3 bases at V and 1 base at J, with 24 bases in the middle. The CDR3 nucleotides are TGTGCCACCAGCAGGCGACAAGGACAAACTCTGCGTGGGAACACTGAAGCTTTCTTT. It specifies CATSRRQGQTLRGNTEAFF.

V and J are TRBV27 and TRBJ1-1; TRBD1 matches at 10 bases. The CDR3 runs to 15 residues. In germline, CDR1 is MNHEY, CDR2 SMNVEV (reference sequence). V shed 4 bases, J shed 4 bases, and the junction held 6 bases outside the gene matches. CDR3 amino acids: CASSSRDRGPTEAFF. CDR3 DNA: TGTGCCAGCAGTTCCCGGGACAGGGGTCCCACTGAAGCTTTCTTT.

The rearrangement joins TRBV27 to TRBJ1-1; D not certain. The V end lost 6 bases, the J end lost 1 base, and 9 bases lay between the germline ends. CDR3 size: 13 residues. From germline, CDR1 is MNHEY and CDR2 SMNVEV (reference sequence). This chain's CDR3 is CASSASRNTEAFF. The CDR3 DNA follows: TGTGCCAGCAGCGCGTCCCGGAACACTGAAGCTTTCTTT.

The chain combines TRBV5-1 with TRBJ2-7; 9 positions agree with TRBD1. This CDR3 region has 19 residues. The ends lost 3 bases at V and 2 bases at J; junction bases unmatched: 18. Looked up from germline, CDR1 is SGHRS and CDR2 is YFSETQ. In DNA, the CDR3 is TGCGCCAGCAGCTCATGGGGATCCCACCCCGGACAGGGGCCCTACGAGCAGTACTTC. It translates to CASSSWGSHPGQGPYEQYF.

This chain uses TRBV4-3 with TRBJ2-1, with a tentative D call TRBD1 (6 bases). The CDR3 consists of 16 residues. CDR1 is LGHNA, CDR2 YSLEER, per germline. Trimming pared 1 base from V and 8 bases from J, leaving 18 bases between. CDR3 loop: CASSQGQGGHSDEQFF. The CDR3 DNA sequence: TGCGCCAGCAGCCAAGGGCAAGGGGGACATAGCGATGAGCAGTTCTTC.

The chain employs TRBV7-2 and TRBJ2-6; D is unresolved. Trimming took off 5 bases at V and 3 bases at J, with 5 bases between the two ends. The CDR3 has 13 amino acids. From germline, CDR1 is SGHTA and CDR2 FQGNSA. The CDR3 nucleotides read TGTGCCAGCAGCCGCAGTGGGGCCAACGTCCTGACTTTC. This codes for CASSRSGANVLTF.

The chain employs TRBV4-2 and TRBJ1-2, with 7 positions matching TRBD1. After removal of 4 bases from V and 4 bases from J, the junction contained 9 bases not matched to a gene. CDR1 is LGHNA, CDR2 YNFKEQ, per germline. The CDR3 runs 15 residues. The CDR3 region is CASSPPGQDFYGYTF. The DNA of the CDR3 is TGTGCCAGCAGCCCCCCAGGACAGGACTTCTATGGCTACACCTTC.

The chain recombines TRBV4-3 with TRBJ2-7, with 8 bases lining up with TRBD2. Unmatched junction bases numbered 18, after V lost 0 bases and J lost 2 bases. CDR1 LGHNA and CDR2 YSLEER come from the germline V gene. This CDR3 contains 20 residues. CDR3 amino acids: CASSQEGRSTPGLGAYEQYF. DNA for the CDR3: TGCGCCAGCAGCCAAGAAGGGCGGAGTACTCCGGGACTAGGGGCCTACGAGCAGTACTTC.

The chain carries TRBV6-9 and TRBJ1-5; D not resolved. The V end lost 5 bases, the J end lost 4 bases, and 15 bases lay between the germline ends. The CDR3 spans 15 residues. Looked up from germline, CDR1 is MNHGY and CDR2 is SVAAGI. Written as DNA, the CDR3 is TGTGCCAGCAGTGAAGGGCCAGGACTTAATCAGCCCCAGCATTTT. Its translation: CASSEGPGLNQPQHF.

The chain employs TRBV9 and TRBJ1-3; 7 bases line up with TRBD1. The CDR3 has 17 amino acids. J lost 0 bases, V lost 4 bases, and 10 bases had no gene match. The germline V gene has CDR1 SGDLS and CDR2 YYNGEE. CDR3 amino acids: CASSLGTASFSGNTIYF. The CDR3 nucleotides are TGTGCCAGCAGCTTAGGGACAGCTAGCTTCTCTGGAAACACCATATATTTT.

The chain has TRBV27 and TRBJ1-6; D may be TRBD1 (6 bases). Between the trimmed V and J ends, which lost 3 bases and 7 bases, there was a span of 13 bases. The CDR3 loop spans 15 amino acids. Germline V gives CDR1 MNHEY, CDR2 SMNVEV (reference sequence). The CDR3 nucleotides read TGTGCCAGCAGTTTTTCGACAGGAACCAATTCACCCCTCCACTTT. This codes for CASSFSTGTNSPLHF.

V is TRBV5-4 and J is TRBJ1-4; TRBD1 agrees at 7 bases. The J segment lost 3 bases and the V segment lost 5 bases, leaving 4 bases of the junction unmatched. CDR1 is SGHNT and CDR2 is YYREEE in the germline V gene (reference sequence). The CDR3 is 14 amino acids. In DNA, the CDR3 is TGTGCCAGCAGGGCCGGGACAGCTAATGAAAAACTGTTTTTT. Protein product: CASRAGTANEKLFF.

This clone was counted between two and nine times. The rearrangement links TRBV7-9 to TRBJ1-1; 7 nucleotides align to TRBD1. From germline, CDR1 is SEHNR and CDR2 FQNEAQ (reference sequence). Trimming removed 6 bases from V and 3 bases from J; junction bases left unmatched: 13. The length of the CDR3 is 16 residues. This CDR3 reads CASSYSIDREDTEAFF. DNA for the CDR3: TGTGCCAGCAGTTACTCGATCGACAGGGAGGACACTGAAGCTTTCTTT.

In this sample, this clone turned up a few times. The chain carries TRBV11-2 and TRBJ2-5, with D perhaps matching TRBD1 (6 bases). V lost 5 bases and J lost 4, with 23 bases in between. The CDR3 sequence is 17 residues long. Germline CDR1 reads SGHAT; CDR2 reads FQNNGV. The chain's CDR3 is CASSLQPLVQGRETQYF. The CDR3 DNA follows: TGTGCCAGCAGCCTCCAACCCTTAGTACAGGGTAGAGAGACCCAGTACTTC.

The chain links TRBV5-4 to TRBJ1-6; 11 bases match TRBD1. After removal of 5 bases from V and 0 bases from J, the junction contained 4 bases not matched to a gene. Germline CDR1 SGHNT, CDR2 YYREEE (reference sequence). The CDR3 runs 17 residues. The CDR3 here is CASSSGTGGSYNSPLHF. For the CDR3, the DNA is TGTGCCAGCAGTTCCGGGACAGGGGGCTCCTATAATTCACCCCTCCACTTT.

The CDR3 region is CASSQGDSYGYTF. The CDR3 nucleotides read TGCGCCAGCAGCCAGGGGGACTCCTATGGCTACACCTTC. V gene TRBV4-3 combines with J gene TRBJ1-2; D perhaps matches TRBD1 (5 bases). Per germline, CDR1 LGHNA and CDR2 YSLEER. V was pared by 3 bases and J by 4 bases, with 9 bases between. This CDR3 comprises 13 residues.

The chain uses TRBV5-1 and TRBJ2-7, with 9 bases lining up with TRBD1. V lost 0 bases, J lost 3 bases, and 7 bases stayed unmatched. This CDR3 spans 16 amino acids. Germline V lookup: CDR1 SGHRS, CDR2 YFSETQ. CDR3 in amino acids: CASSLGGDRVSYEQYF. The CDR3 DNA follows: TGCGCCAGCAGCTTGGGGGGGGACAGGGTGAGCTACGAGCAGTACTTC.

This clone was recorded once. The chain employs TRBV7-8 and TRBJ2-3; D might be TRBD2 (6 bases). CDR3 length: 15 residues. V was clipped by 5 bases and J by 5 bases, with 17 bases between them. CDR1 is SGHVS and CDR2 is FQNEAQ in the germline V gene. The chain's CDR3 is CASSPLRGPEDTQYF. CDR3 nucleotide sequence: TGTGCCAGCAGCCCGCTGCGGGGCCCGGAAGATACGCAGTATTTT. Full variable domain (rest looked up from reference TRBV7-8 and TRBJ2-3): GAGVSQSPRYKVAKRGQDVALRCDPISGHVSLFWYQQALGQGPEFLTYFQNEAQLDKSGLPSDRFFAERPEGSVSTLKIQRTQQEDSAVYLCASSPLRGPEDTQYFGPGTRLTVL.

This chain connects TRBV10-2 to TRBJ1-1, with D hard to call. The CDR3 runs 15 residues. Per germline, CDR1 WSHSY and CDR2 SAAADI. The V gene lost 5 bases and the J gene lost 3 bases, with 16 bases spanning the gap. CDR3 coding DNA: TGCGCCAGCAGTACGCAAAGAGATCGGGACACTGAAGCTTTCTTT. Its protein product is CASSTQRDRDTEAFF.

This chain uses TRBV4-2 with TRBJ2-3; TRBD2 might be the D (6 bases). V gave up 3 bases and J gave up 6 bases, with 22 bases separating them. The length of the CDR3 is 17 residues. The germline CDR1 and CDR2 sequences are LGHNA and YNFKEQ. The CDR3 loop is CASSQEGTPLLADTQYF. CDR3 in DNA: TGTGCCAGCAGCCAGGAGGGAACTCCCCTTTTGGCTGATACGCAGTATTTT.

V gene TRBV21-1 combines with J gene TRBJ2-5; the listed D gene, TRBD2, was not tested against the DNA. Matching the DNA end better, TRBJ2-7 makes the J call doubtful. TRBV21-1 is a pseudogene locus. This CDR3 spans 13 amino acids. The CDR3 reads CASSNRRSYEQYF. The CDR3 DNA sequence: TGTGCCAGCAGCAACAGGAGGTCCTACGAGCAGTACTTC.

The V call is TRBV19, the J call TRBJ1-2, with unresolved D. The germline gives CDR1 LNHDA, CDR2 SQIVND (reference sequence). Trimming pared 3 bases from V and 4 bases from J, leaving 18 bases between. The CDR3 totals 16 residues. CDR3 protein: CASSIHPGRETYGYTF. The CDR3 region has the DNA TGTGCCAGTAGTATCCACCCGGGGAGAGAAACCTATGGCTACACCTTC.

This chain connects TRBV6-1 to TRBJ1-1; D not resolved. V was cut by 5 bases and J by 1 base, with 8 bases left in between. Germline loops: CDR1 MNHNS, CDR2 SASEGT. CDR3 size: 13 residues. The CDR3 protein is CASSRVGNTEAFF. CDR3 DNA: TGTGCCAGCAGTCGGGTGGGGAACACTGAAGCTTTCTTT.

V gene TRBV11-3 combines with J gene TRBJ2-5; D is ambiguous. The length of the CDR3 is 13 residues. Trimming pared 4 bases from V and 1 base from J, leaving 7 bases between. Germline assignment: CDR1 SGHNT and CDR2 YENEEA. DNA for the CDR3: TGTGCCAGCAGCTCAGGTTCCCAAGAGACCCAGTACTTC. Protein sequence: CASSSGSQETQYF.

This clone has more than one count but fewer than ten. V is TRBV5-4 and J is TRBJ2-3, with 14 positions matching TRBD2. The V and J ends lost 4 bases and 4 bases, in that order; junction bases with no gene match: 17. The germline V gene encodes CDR1 SGHNT and CDR2 YYREEE (reference sequence). CDR3 length: 20 residues. As DNA, the CDR3 is TGTGCCAGCAGCATACCGGGACTAGCGGGAGATGTACGGACTCCAGATACGCAGTATTTT. Translating gives CASSIPGLAGDVRTPDTQYF.

J is TRBJ2-5 and V is TRBV9, with D perhaps TRBD2 (7 bases). The CDR3 is 17 amino acids. Germline V gene lookup returns CDR1 SGDLS and CDR2 YYNGEE. V gave up 1 base and J gave up 4 bases, with 20 bases separating them. In nucleotides, the CDR3 is TGTGCCAGCAGCGTAATGGGCGGGGGCACTGGGGGAGAGACCCAGTACTTC. Translating gives CASSVMGGGTGGETQYF.

The table lists this clone with a count of one. The CDR3 here is CAARGGINTEAFF. The DNA for the CDR3 is TGTGCCGCGCGTGGGGGGATTAATACTGAAGCTTTCTTT. The rearrangement joins TRBV6-5 to TRBJ1-1; TRBD1 might be the D (5 bases). V was clipped by 11 bases and J by 5 bases, with 18 bases between them. CDR1 is MNHEY, CDR2 SVGAGI, per germline. The CDR3 sequence is 13 residues long.

This clone appeared a few times. The CDR3 protein is CASSLAQGDTGELFF. The CDR3 DNA sequence: TGCGCCAGCAGCTTGGCTCAGGGGGACACCGGGGAGCTGTTTTTT. This chain connects TRBV5-1 to TRBJ2-2; TRBD1 matches 7 bases. The germline CDR1 and CDR2 sequences are SGHRS and YFSETQ. This CDR3 region has 15 residues. With 0 bases clipped from V and 3 bases from J, the junction kept 2 bases outside the gene matches.